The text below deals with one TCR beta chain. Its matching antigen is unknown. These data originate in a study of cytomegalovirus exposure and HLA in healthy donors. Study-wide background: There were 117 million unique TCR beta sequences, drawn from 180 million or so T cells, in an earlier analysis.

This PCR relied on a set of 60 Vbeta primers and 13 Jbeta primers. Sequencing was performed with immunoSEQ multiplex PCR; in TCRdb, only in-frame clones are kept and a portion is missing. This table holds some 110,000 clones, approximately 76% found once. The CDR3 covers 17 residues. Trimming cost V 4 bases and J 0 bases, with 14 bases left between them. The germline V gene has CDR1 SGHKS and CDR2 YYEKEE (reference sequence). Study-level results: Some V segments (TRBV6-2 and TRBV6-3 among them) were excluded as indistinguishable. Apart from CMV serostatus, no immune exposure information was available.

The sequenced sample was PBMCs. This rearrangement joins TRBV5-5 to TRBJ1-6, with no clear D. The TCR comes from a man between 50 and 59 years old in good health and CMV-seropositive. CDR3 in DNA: TGTGCCAGCAGCCCTGGATTCACTAGCTCCTATAATTCACCCCTCCACTTT. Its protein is CASSPGFTSSYNSPLHF.